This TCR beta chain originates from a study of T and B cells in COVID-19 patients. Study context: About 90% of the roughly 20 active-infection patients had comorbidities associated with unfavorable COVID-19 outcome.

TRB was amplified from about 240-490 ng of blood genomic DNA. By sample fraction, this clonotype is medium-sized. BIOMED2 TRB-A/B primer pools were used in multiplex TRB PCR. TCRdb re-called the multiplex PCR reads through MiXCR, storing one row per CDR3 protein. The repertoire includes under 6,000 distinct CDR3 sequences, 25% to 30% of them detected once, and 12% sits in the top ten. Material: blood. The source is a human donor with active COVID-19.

CDR3 loop: CSVEGGQGRWIQYF. CDR3 nucleotides: TGCAGCGTTGAAGGTGGACAGGGTCGATGGATCCAGTACTTC. The chain carries TRBV29-1 and TRBJ2-5; TRBD1 matches at 8 bases. V shed 1 base and J 10 bases; nucleotides not matched to a gene: 11. Germline assignment: CDR1 SQVTM and CDR2 ANQGSEA. The CDR3 has 14 amino acids.